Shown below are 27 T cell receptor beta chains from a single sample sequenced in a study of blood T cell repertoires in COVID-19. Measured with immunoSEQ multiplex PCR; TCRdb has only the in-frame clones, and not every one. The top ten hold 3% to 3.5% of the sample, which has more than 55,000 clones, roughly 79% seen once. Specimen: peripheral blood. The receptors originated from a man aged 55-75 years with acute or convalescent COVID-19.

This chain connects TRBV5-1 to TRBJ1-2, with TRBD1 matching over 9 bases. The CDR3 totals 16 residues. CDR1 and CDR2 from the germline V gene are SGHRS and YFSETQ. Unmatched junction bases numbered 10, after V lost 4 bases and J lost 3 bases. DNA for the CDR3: TGCGCCAGCAGCCTAGATATGACAGGGGGGTACTATGGCTACACCTTC. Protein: CASSLDMTGGYYGYTF.

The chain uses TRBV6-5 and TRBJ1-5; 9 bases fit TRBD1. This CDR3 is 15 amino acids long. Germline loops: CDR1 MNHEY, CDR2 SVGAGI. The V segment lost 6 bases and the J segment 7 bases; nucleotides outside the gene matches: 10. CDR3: CASSRDRVTAQPQHF. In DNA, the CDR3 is TGTGCCAGCAGCCGGGACAGGGTTACGGCGCAGCCCCAGCATTTT.

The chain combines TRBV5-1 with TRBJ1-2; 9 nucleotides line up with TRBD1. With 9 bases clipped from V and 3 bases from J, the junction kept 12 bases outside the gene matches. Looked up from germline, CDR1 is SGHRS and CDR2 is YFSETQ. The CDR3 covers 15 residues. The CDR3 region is CAIPPRDRVYYGYTF. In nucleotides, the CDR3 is TGCGCCATCCCCCCCCGGGACAGGGTATACTATGGCTACACCTTC.

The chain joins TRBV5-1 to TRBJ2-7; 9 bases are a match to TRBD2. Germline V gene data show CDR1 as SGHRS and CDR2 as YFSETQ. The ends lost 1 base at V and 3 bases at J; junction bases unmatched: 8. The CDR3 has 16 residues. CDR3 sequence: CASSLRGAGGLYEQYF. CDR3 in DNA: TGCGCCAGCAGCTTGCGAGGAGCGGGGGGACTCTACGAGCAGTACTTC.

The CDR3 region is CAWSPGMNTEAFF. The CDR3 DNA sequence: TGTGCCTGGAGTCCAGGGATGAACACTGAAGCTTTCTTT. This chain uses TRBV30 with TRBJ1-1; tentative D call: TRBD1 (5 bases). V was clipped by 2 bases and J by 0 bases, with 7 bases between them. Germline lookup yields CDR1 GTSNPN and CDR2 SVGIG (reference sequence). The CDR3 consists of 13 residues.

The DNA for the CDR3 is TGTGCCAGTAGTACCGGGACAGGGGGCGAAAAACTGTTTTTT. It specifies CASSTGTGGEKLFF. The V and J genes are TRBV19 and TRBJ1-4; 12 bases align to TRBD1. This CDR3 contains 14 residues. V trimming: 4 bases; J trimming: 8 bases; junction bases outside the gene matches: 2. The germline V gene encodes CDR1 LNHDA and CDR2 SQIVND (reference sequence).

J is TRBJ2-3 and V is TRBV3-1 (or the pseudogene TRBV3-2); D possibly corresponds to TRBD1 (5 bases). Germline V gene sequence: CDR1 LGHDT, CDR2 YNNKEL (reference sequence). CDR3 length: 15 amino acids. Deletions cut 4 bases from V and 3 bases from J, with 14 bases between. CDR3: CASSPPGKGTDTQYF. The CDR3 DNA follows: TGTGCCAGCAGCCCCCCAGGGAAAGGAACAGATACGCAGTATTTT.

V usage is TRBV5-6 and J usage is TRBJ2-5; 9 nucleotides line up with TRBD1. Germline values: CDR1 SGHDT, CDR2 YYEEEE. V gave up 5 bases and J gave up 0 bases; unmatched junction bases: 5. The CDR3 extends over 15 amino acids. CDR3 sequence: CASRVTGGYQETQYF. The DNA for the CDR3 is TGTGCCAGCAGGGTGACAGGGGGGTACCAAGAGACCCAGTACTTC. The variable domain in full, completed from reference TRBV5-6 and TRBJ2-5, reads DAGVTQSPTHLIKTRGQQVTLRCSPKSGHDTVSWYQQALGQGPQFIFQYYEEEERQRGNFPDRFSGHQFPNYSSELNVNALLLGDSALYLCASRVTGGYQETQYFGPGTRLLVL.

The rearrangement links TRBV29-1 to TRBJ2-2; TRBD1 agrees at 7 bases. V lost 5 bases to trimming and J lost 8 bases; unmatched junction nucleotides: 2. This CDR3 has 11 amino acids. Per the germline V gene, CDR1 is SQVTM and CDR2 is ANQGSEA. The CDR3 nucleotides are TGCAGCGTTAAACAGGGGGGGGAGCTGTTTTTT. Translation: CSVKQGGELFF.

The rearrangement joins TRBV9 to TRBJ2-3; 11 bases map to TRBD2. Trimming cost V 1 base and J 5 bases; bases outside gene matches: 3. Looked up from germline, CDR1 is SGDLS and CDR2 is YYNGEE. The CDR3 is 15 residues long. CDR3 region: CASSVTGTSGDTQYF. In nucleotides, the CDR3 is TGTGCCAGCAGCGTAACCGGGACTAGCGGAGATACGCAGTATTTT.

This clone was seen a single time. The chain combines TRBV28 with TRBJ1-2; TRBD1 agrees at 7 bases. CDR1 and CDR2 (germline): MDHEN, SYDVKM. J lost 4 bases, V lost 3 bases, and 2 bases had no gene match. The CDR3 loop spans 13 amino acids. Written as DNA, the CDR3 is TGTGCCAGCAGTTTCTCAGGGGGCTATGGCTACACCTTC. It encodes CASSFSGGYGYTF.

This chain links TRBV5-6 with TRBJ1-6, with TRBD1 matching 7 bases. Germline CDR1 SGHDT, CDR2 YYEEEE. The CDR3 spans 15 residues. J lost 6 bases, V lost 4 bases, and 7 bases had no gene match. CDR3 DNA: TGTGCCAGCAGCCGGAGGGGACAGATTAATTCACCCCTCCACTTT. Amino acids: CASSRRGQINSPLHF.

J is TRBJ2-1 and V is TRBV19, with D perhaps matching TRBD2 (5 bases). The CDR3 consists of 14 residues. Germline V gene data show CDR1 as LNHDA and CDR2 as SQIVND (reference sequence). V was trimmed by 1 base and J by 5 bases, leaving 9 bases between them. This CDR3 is CASSIAGFDNEQFF. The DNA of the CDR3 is TGTGCCAGTAGTATAGCGGGATTTGACAATGAGCAGTTCTTC.

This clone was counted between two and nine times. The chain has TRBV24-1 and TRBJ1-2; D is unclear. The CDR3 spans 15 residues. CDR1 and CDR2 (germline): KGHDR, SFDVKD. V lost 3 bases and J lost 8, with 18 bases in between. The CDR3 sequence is CATSDPGLPYTGYTF. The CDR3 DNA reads TGTGCCACCAGTGATCCTGGACTTCCTTACACCGGCTACACCTTC.

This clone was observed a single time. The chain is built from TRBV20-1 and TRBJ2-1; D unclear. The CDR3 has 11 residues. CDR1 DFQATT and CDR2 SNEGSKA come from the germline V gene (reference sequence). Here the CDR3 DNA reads TGCGGGCCAAAGTCCTATGAAGGGCAGTTCTTC. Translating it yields CGPKSYEGQFF.

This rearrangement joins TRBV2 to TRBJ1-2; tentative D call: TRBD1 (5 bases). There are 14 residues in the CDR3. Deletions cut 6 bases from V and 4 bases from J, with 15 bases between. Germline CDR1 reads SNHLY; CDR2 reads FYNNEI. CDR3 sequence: CASSRDSVGYGYTF. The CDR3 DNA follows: TGTGCCAGCAGCCGGGACTCGGTGGGCTATGGCTACACCTTC.

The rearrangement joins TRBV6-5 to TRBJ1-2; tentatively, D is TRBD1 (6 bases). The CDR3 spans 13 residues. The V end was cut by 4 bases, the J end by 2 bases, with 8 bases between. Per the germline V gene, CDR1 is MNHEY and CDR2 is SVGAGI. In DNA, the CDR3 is TGTGCCAGCAGTTCCGGGACAAACTATGGCTACACCTTC. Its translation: CASSSGTNYGYTF.

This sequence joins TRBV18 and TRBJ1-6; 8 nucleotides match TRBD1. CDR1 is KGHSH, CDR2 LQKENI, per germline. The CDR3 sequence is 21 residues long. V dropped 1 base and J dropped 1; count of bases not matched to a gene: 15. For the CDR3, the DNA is TGTGCCAGCTCACCACGAGGGACAGGCCTAAATGAAGGTTCCTATAATTCACCCCTCCACTTT. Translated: CASSPRGTGLNEGSYNSPLHF.

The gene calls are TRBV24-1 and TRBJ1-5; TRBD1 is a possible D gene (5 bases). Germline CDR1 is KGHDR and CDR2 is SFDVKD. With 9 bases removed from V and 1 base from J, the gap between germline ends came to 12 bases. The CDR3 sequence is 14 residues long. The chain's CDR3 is CATSMGLSNQPQHF. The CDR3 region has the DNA TGTGCCACCTCTATGGGACTAAGCAATCAGCCCCAGCATTTT.

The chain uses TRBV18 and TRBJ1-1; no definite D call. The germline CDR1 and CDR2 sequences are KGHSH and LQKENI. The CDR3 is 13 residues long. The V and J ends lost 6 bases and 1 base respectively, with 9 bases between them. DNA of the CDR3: TGTGCCAGCTCTGAGGGAACGAACACTGAAGCTTTCTTT. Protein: CASSEGTNTEAFF. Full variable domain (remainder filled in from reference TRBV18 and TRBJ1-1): NAGVMQNPRHLVRRRGQEARLRCSPMKGHSHVYWYRQLPEEGLKFMVYLQKENIIDESGMPKERFSAEFPKEGPSILRIQQVVRGDSAAYFCASSEGTNTEAFFGQGTRLTVV.

This CDR3 reads CASTARGGGGSEAFF. CDR3 nucleotides: TGTGCCAGCACCGCTCGGGGCGGGGGAGGTTCTGAAGCTTTCTTT. The rearrangement uses TRBV6-5 and TRBJ1-1; weak D call: TRBD1 (5 bases). From germline, CDR1 is MNHEY and CDR2 SVGAGI. The CDR3 covers 15 residues. Trimming took 7 bases from V and 6 from J, leaving 21 bases between them.

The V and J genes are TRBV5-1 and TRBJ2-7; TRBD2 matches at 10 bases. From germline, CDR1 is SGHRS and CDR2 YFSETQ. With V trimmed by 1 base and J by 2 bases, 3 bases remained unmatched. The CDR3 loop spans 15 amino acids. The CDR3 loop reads CASSLTSGTTYEQYF. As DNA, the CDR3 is TGCGCCAGCAGCTTGACTAGCGGGACTACCTACGAGCAGTACTTC. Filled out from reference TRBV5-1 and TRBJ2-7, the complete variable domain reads KAGVTQTPRYLIKTRGQQVTLSCSPISGHRSVSWYQQTPGQGLQFLFEYFSETQRNKGNFPGRFSGRQFSNSRSEMNVSTLELGDSALYLCASSLTSGTTYEQYFGPGTRLTVT.

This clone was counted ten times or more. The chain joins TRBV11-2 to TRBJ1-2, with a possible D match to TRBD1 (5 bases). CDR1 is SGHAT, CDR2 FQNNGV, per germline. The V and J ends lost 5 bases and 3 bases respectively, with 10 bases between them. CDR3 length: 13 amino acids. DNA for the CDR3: TGTGCCAGCAGCATCGACAGTTACTATGGCTACACCTTC. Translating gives CASSIDSYYGYTF.

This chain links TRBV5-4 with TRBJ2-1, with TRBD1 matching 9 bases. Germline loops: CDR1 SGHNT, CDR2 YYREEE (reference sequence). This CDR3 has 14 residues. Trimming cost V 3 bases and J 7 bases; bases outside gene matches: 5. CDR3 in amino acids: CASSSRQGGNEQFF. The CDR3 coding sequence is TGTGCCAGCAGCTCCCGACAGGGGGGGAATGAGCAGTTCTTC.

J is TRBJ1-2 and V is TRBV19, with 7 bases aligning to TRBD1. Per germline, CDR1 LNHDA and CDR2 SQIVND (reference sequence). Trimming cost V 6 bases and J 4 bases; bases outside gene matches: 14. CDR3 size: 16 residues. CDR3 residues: CASRAVSTGAAYGYTF. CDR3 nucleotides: TGTGCCAGTAGAGCCGTCTCAACAGGGGCGGCCTATGGCTACACCTTC. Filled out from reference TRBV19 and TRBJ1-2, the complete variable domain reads DGGITQSPKYLFRKEGQNVTLSCEQNLNHDAMYWYRQDPGQGLRLIYYSQIVNDFQKGDIAEGYSVSREKKESFPLTVTSAQKNPTAFYLCASRAVSTGAAYGYTFGSGTRLTVV.

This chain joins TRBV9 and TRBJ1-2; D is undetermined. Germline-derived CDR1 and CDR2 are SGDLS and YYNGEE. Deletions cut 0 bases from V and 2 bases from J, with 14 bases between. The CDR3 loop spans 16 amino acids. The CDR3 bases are TGTGCCAGCAGCGTAGTTTGGAGGGCTCACAACTATGGCTACACCTTC. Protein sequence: CASSVVWRAHNYGYTF.

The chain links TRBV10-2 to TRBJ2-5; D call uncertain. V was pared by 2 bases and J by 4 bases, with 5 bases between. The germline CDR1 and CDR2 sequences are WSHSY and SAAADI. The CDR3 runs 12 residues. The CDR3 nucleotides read TGCGCCAGCAGTGAGGGTAGAGAGACCCAGTACTTC. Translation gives CASSEGRETQYF.